This is a list of T cell receptor beta chains from one sample in a study of shared clonotypes between healthy human individuals. Assay: immunoSEQ multiplex PCR; the TCRdb copy retains only in-frame clones and omits some. There are a few hundred thousand clones in the sample; 95% occur only once, and 0.11% lies in the top ten. Input material: naive CD8+ T cells sorted from blood. The receptors stem from a woman in her twenties or thirties in good health. Each CDR3 is given with its conserved first and last residue. The D gene is left open where the match is weak. Not every row has a clone size; where given, it reads once, few, many or a size class.

>TRBJ2-1|TRBV27|TRBD2|-
TGTGCCAGCAGTTTAGTACTAGCGGGAGGGATCATCCACAATGAGCAGTTCTTC
CASSLVLAGGIIHNEQFF
>TRBJ2-2|TRBV11-2|TRBD2|-
TGTGCCAGCAGCCCCCTGAGGAGTCTAGCGGGATTAGGGGGTCTGTTTTTT
CASSPLRSLAGLGGLFF
>TRBJ1-1|TRBV4-1|TRBD1|-
TGCGCCAGCAACGACCCGGGAGGGGGCGCAACTGAAGCTTTCTTT
CASNDPGGGATEAFF
>TRBJ2-6|TRBV27|TRBD1|-
TGTGCCAGCAAGGGACAGCTCGACTTCGACGCACACTCTGGGGCCAACGTCCTGACTTTC
CASKGQLDFDAHSGANVLTF
>TRBJ2-3|TRBV27|-|-
TGTGCCAGCAGTTTAATGCAGATTTCTAGCACAGATACGCAGTATTTT
CASSLMQISSTDTQYF
>TRBJ2-7|TRBV9|TRBD2|once
TGTGCCAGCAGCGTTTCCGGGACTAGCGCCTACGAGCAGTACTTC
CASSVSGTSAYEQYF
>TRBJ2-2|TRBV13|-|-
TGTGCCAGCAGCTTAGAGGGCCCCGCTGGGGAGCTGTTTTTT
CASSLEGPAGELFF
>TRBJ2-3|TRBV27|-|-
TGTGCCAGCAGTTTACTAGCTCGCCGCACAGATACGCAGTATTTT
CASSLLARRTDTQYF
>TRBJ2-7|TRBV27|-|once
TGTGCCAGCAGTTTATTGGGCAGGCTCCACGAGCAGTACTTC
CASSLLGRLHEQYF
>TRBJ2-7|TRBV28|-|-
TGTGCCAGCAGCGTTAGCGTTTACGAGCAGTACTTC
CASSVSVYEQYF
>TRBJ1-1|TRBV14|-|-
TGTGCCAGCAGCCAAACTAGGGGCACTGAAGCTTTCTTT
CASSQTRGTEAFF
>TRBJ2-2|TRBV27|-|-
TGTGCCAGCAGTCCCATGCTGAACACCGGGGAGCTGTTTTTT
CASSPMLNTGELFF